The 26 T cell receptor beta chains presented below share a single source sample, sequenced in a study of cytotoxic CD8 clonotypes in ibrutinib-treated CLL. Data came from immunoSEQ multiplex PCR; TCRdb stores just in-frame clones and leaves some out. Among hundreds of thousands of clones listed, around three quarters were seen once. The sample was PBMCs, taken after 24 months of ibrutinib treatment. All receptors derive from a human donor with chronic lymphocytic leukemia.

The rearrangement joins TRBV27 to TRBJ2-7; weak D call: TRBD2 (6 bases). V gave up 5 bases and J gave up 2 bases, with 13 bases separating them. CDR1 is MNHEY and CDR2 is SMNVEV in the germline V gene (reference sequence). This CDR3 region has 14 residues. DNA of the CDR3: TGTGCCAGCAGTCCACTCGGGACTCCCTACGAGCAGTACTTC. It specifies CASSPLGTPYEQYF.

This clone has only a few counts. The rearrangement links TRBV18 to TRBJ1-2, with D unresolved. Trimming pared 4 bases from V and 6 bases from J, leaving 6 bases between. Germline V lookup: CDR1 KGHSH, CDR2 LQKENI. There are 11 residues in the CDR3. CDR3 in DNA: TGTGCCAGCTCACAGGAACATGGCTACACCTTC. Translated: CASSQEHGYTF.

The gene calls are TRBV10-3 and TRBJ1-5, with D possibly TRBD1 on 5 matching bases. The CDR3 extends over 15 amino acids. Trimming took off 4 bases at V and 1 base at J, with 11 bases between the two ends. Germline assignment: CDR1 ENHRY and CDR2 SYGVKD. The CDR3 loop is CAISGSGVSNQPQHF. CDR3 DNA sequence: TGTGCCATCAGTGGTTCGGGGGTCAGCAATCAGCCCCAGCATTTT.

This clone was seen a handful of times. The chain recombines TRBV10-3 with TRBJ2-5; D unclear. Germline V gene data show CDR1 as ENHRY and CDR2 as SYGVKD. This CDR3 has 15 residues. V was trimmed by 5 bases and J by 1 base, leaving 14 bases between them. CDR3 residues: CAISSPGLPQETQYF. For the CDR3, the DNA is TGTGCCATCAGTTCCCCGGGCCTACCCCAAGAGACCCAGTACTTC.

The chain links TRBV9 to TRBJ1-5; 7 nucleotides line up with TRBD1. The CDR3 runs to 16 residues. Germline V CDR1 and CDR2: SGDLS, YYNGEE. V shed 3 bases and J 6 bases; nucleotides not matched to a gene: 12. The CDR3 coding sequence is TGTGCCAGCAGCGCAAAGACAGGGTCGGTGATTCAGCCCCAGCATTTT. Translating gives CASSAKTGSVIQPQHF.

This clone was observed once. This chain uses TRBV2 with TRBJ2-2; 8 nucleotides match TRBD1. V was clipped by 1 base and J by 3 bases; unmatched bases: 1. The CDR3 spans 15 residues. Germline V gene lookup returns CDR1 SNHLY and CDR2 FYNNEI. The CDR3 DNA is TGTGCCAGCAGTGAAGGACAGGGGTACACCGGGGAGCTGTTTTTT. This sequence encodes CASSEGQGYTGELFF. Full variable domain (rest looked up from reference TRBV2 and TRBJ2-2): EPEVTQTPSHQVTQMGQEVILRCVPISNHLYFYWYRQILGQKVEFLVSFYNNEISEKSEIFDDQFSVERPDGSNFTLKIRSTKLEDSAMYFCASSEGQGYTGELFFGEGSRLTVL.

This rearrangement joins TRBV19 to TRBJ1-1; the D is unclear. The V gene lost 3 bases and the J gene lost 7 bases, with 12 bases spanning the gap. CDR3 size: 13 residues. Germline CDR1 LNHDA, CDR2 SQIVND (reference sequence). The CDR3 region has the DNA TGTGCCAGTAGTATCGAATTAGCGGTTGAAGCTTTCTTT. This sequence encodes CASSIELAVEAFF.

J is TRBJ1-1 and V is TRBV29-1; unclear D gene. The germline V and J ends were trimmed by 4 bases and 3 bases, with 12 bases remaining between them. The CDR3 is 13 amino acids. Germline V CDR1 and CDR2: SQVTM, ANQGSEA. This CDR3 is CSVGREAYTEAFF. The CDR3 DNA reads TGCAGCGTTGGTAGGGAGGCTTACACTGAAGCTTTCTTT.

The chain carries TRBV28 and TRBJ2-7, with 9 bases identical to TRBD2. Germline CDR1 reads MDHEN; CDR2 reads SYDVKM. CDR3 length: 19 residues. The V gene end was trimmed by 7 bases and the J gene end by 1 base; junction bases not matched to a gene: 20. As DNA, the CDR3 is TGTGCCAGCATCCCCGTTTTTGGTAGCGGGAGAGCGAATTCCTACGAGCAGTACTTC. It yields the protein CASIPVFGSGRANSYEQYF.

The chain employs TRBV5-4 and TRBJ2-7; D may be TRBD1 (5 bases). CDR1 is SGHNT, CDR2 YYREEE, per germline (reference sequence). V dropped 2 bases and J dropped 6 bases, with 12 bases sitting between them. The CDR3 is 13 residues long. The CDR3 bases are TGTGCCAGCAGCTTCCCAGGGTCAAGCGAGCAGTACTTC. It translates to CASSFPGSSEQYF. The full variable domain, with the rest looked up from reference TRBV5-4 and TRBJ2-7, is ETGVTQSPTHLIKTRGQQVTLRCSSQSGHNTVSWYQQALGQGPQFIFQYYREEENGRGNFPPRFSGLQFPNYSSELNVNALELDDSALYLCASSFPGSSEQYFGPGTRLTVT.

The V call is TRBV28, the J call TRBJ2-5; unclear D gene. The V gene lost 7 bases and the J gene lost 5 bases, with 14 bases spanning the gap. This CDR3 comprises 13 residues. Germline CDR1 is MDHEN and CDR2 is SYDVKM. CDR3 DNA sequence: TGTGCCAGCACTCCCCTGGGTGGGGAGACCCAGTACTTC. It codes for CASTPLGGETQYF. Full variable domain (remainder filled in from reference TRBV28 and TRBJ2-5): DVKVTQSSRYLVKRTGEKVFLECVQDMDHENMFWYRQDPGLGLRLIYFSYDVKMKEKGDIPEGYSVSREKKERFSLILESASTNQTSMYLCASTPLGGETQYFGPGTRLLVL.

V gene TRBV6-5 combines with J gene TRBJ1-1; D not certain. The CDR3 is made up of 13 amino acids. Trimming removed 6 bases at V and 1 base at J, with 9 bases between. CDR1 and CDR2 (germline): MNHEY, SVGAGI. This CDR3 is CASSTGWNTEAFF. The CDR3, as DNA: TGTGCCAGCAGCACGGGGTGGAACACTGAAGCTTTCTTT.

The chain combines TRBV30 with TRBJ2-2; D could derive from TRBD1 or TRBD2 (7 bases each). The CDR3 runs 13 residues. The V end lost 3 bases, the J end lost 4 bases, and 9 bases lay between the germline ends. Germline lookup yields CDR1 GTSNPN and CDR2 SVGIG (reference sequence). The CDR3 protein is CAWSRGGTGELFF. CDR3 bases: TGTGCCTGGAGCAGGGGGGGCACCGGGGAGCTGTTTTTT.

The V gene is TRBV9, the J gene TRBJ1-5; D possibly corresponds to TRBD1 (6 bases). The germline V gene has CDR1 SGDLS and CDR2 YYNGEE. Trimming stripped 0 bases from V and 6 bases from J, with 13 bases between. The CDR3 has 15 residues. CDR3 bases: TGTGCCAGCAGCGTAGGAGGGGGTGTGGGTCAGCCCCAGCATTTT. Its translation is CASSVGGGVGQPQHF.

This clone appeared a few times. The V gene is TRBV5-1, the J gene TRBJ2-5, with D possibly being TRBD1 (5 bases). The V end was cut by 4 bases, the J end by 8 bases, with 12 bases between. CDR1 is SGHRS, CDR2 YFSETQ, per germline. The CDR3 runs to 12 residues. In nucleotides, the CDR3 is TGCGCCAGCAGCGAACGTACAGGAACCCAGTACTTC. It translates to CASSERTGTQYF.

The chain carries TRBV28 and TRBJ2-2; a weak D match, TRBD2 (5 bases). This CDR3 has 13 amino acids. V was trimmed by 2 bases and J by 5 bases, leaving 6 bases between them. CDR1 is MDHEN, CDR2 SYDVKM, per germline. The CDR3 loop is CASSLPGTGELFF. DNA for the CDR3: TGTGCCAGCAGTTTACCGGGGACCGGGGAGCTGTTTTTT.

This rearrangement joins TRBV25-1 to TRBJ1-3; 8 positions match TRBD1. Germline CDR1 is MGHDK and CDR2 is SYGVNS. The CDR3 runs 16 residues. With V trimmed by 6 bases and J by 2 bases, 9 bases remained unmatched. The CDR3 DNA follows: TGTGCCAGCAGAACAAATACAGGGGGAGCTGGAAACACCATATATTTT. Translating it yields CASRTNTGGAGNTIYF.

The V and J genes are TRBV5-6 and TRBJ1-3; D remains ambiguous. Germline lookup yields CDR1 SGHDT and CDR2 YYEEEE. Trimming removed 2 bases from V and 4 bases from J, with 13 bases in between. The CDR3 consists of 15 residues. CDR3 DNA sequence: TGTGCCAGCAGCTTTGGGATCTCACCCGGAAACACCATATATTTT. Amino acids: CASSFGISPGNTIYF. Based on the CDR3 plus reference TRBV5-6 and TRBJ1-3, the full variable domain is DAGVTQSPTHLIKTRGQQVTLRCSPKSGHDTVSWYQQALGQGPQFIFQYYEEEERQRGNFPDRFSGHQFPNYSSELNVNALLLGDSALYLCASSFGISPGNTIYFGEGSWLTVV.

This clone was counted between two and nine times. The chain recombines TRBV27 with TRBJ1-5; 8 bases fit TRBD1. CDR1 is MNHEY and CDR2 is SMNVEV in the germline V gene (reference sequence). This CDR3 is built from 16 residues. Trimming cost V 5 bases and J 7 bases; bases outside gene matches: 13. In DNA, the CDR3 is TGTGCCAGCAGTCCAGGACAGGGAATGTGGGGCCAGCCCCAGCATTTT. Translation: CASSPGQGMWGQPQHF.

This sequence joins TRBV18 and TRBJ1-1, with 7 bases that match TRBD1. Trimming cost V 1 base and J 6 bases; bases outside gene matches: 2. This CDR3 comprises 13 residues. Germline assignment: CDR1 KGHSH and CDR2 LQKENI. The CDR3 loop reads CASSPRGGAEAFF. The CDR3 region has the DNA TGTGCCAGCTCACCACGAGGGGGCGCTGAAGCTTTCTTT.

This clone is a singleton in its sample. V and J are TRBV29-1 and TRBJ2-1; 9 bases align to TRBD1. Germline CDR1 SQVTM, CDR2 ANQGSEA. The CDR3 has 14 amino acids. V lost 4 bases and J lost 7; bases outside the gene matches: 8. CDR3 loop: CSVVAWDRVNEQFF. DNA of the CDR3: TGCAGCGTTGTCGCATGGGACAGGGTAAATGAGCAGTTCTTC.

This clone was seen more than once but under ten times. This chain connects TRBV5-1 to TRBJ2-3; D is possibly TRBD2 (5 bases). Germline V gene lookup returns CDR1 SGHRS and CDR2 YFSETQ. CDR3 length: 16 amino acids. Trimming stripped 0 bases from V and 6 bases from J, with 17 bases between. Written as DNA, the CDR3 is TGCGCCAGCAGCTTGGCGGGGATAGAAGGGCTCGATACGCAGTATTTT. Amino acid sequence: CASSLAGIEGLDTQYF.

A single count supports this clone. V and J are TRBV28 and TRBJ2-3, with a weak D call TRBD2 (6 bases). This CDR3 has 18 amino acids. The V and J ends lost 6 bases and 2 bases respectively, with 24 bases between them. Germline assignment: CDR1 MDHEN and CDR2 SYDVKM. For the CDR3, the DNA is TGTGCCAGCAGGGGGCTTGATTCGAGGGACTCCTCCACAGATACGCAGTATTTT. Translation gives CASRGLDSRDSSTDTQYF.

The rearrangement links TRBV9 to TRBJ2-2; D possibly corresponds to TRBD2 (5 bases). The CDR3 spans 18 residues. The V gene's germline CDR1 is SGDLS and CDR2 YYNGEE. V was trimmed by 0 bases and J by 2 bases, leaving 17 bases between them. The DNA for the CDR3 is TGTGCCAGCAGCGTAGCGGGCGATCTAGCCCTAAACACCGGGGAGCTGTTTTTT. Its protein is CASSVAGDLALNTGELFF. Together with reference TRBV9 and TRBJ2-2, the CDR3 gives the full variable domain: DSGVTQTPKHLITATGQRVTLRCSPRSGDLSVYWYQQSLDQGLQFLIQYYNGEERAKGNILERFSAQQFPDLHSELNLSSLELGDSALYFCASSVAGDLALNTGELFFGEGSRLTVL.

The rearrangement links TRBV11-2 to TRBJ2-1; 9 bases fit TRBD1. This CDR3 comprises 15 residues. Germline CDR1 and CDR2: SGHAT and FQNNGV. V shed 1 base and J 8 bases; nucleotides not matched to a gene: 6. CDR3 DNA sequence: TGTGCCAGCAGCTTAGGGGACAGGGTAGGGGATGAGCAGTTCTTC. Translation gives CASSLGDRVGDEQFF.

The chain is built from TRBV28 and TRBJ2-1, with 7 bases lining up with TRBD2. Germline-derived CDR1 and CDR2 are MDHEN and SYDVKM. The CDR3 is 14 residues long. V trimming: 7 bases; J trimming: 3 bases; junction bases outside the gene matches: 6. CDR3 nucleotide sequence: TGTGCCAGCAAAGCGGGATTAAACTACAATGAGCAGTTCTTC. This gives the protein CASKAGLNYNEQFF. Looking up the rest from reference TRBV28 and TRBJ2-1 gives the full variable domain: DVKVTQSSRYLVKRTGEKVFLECVQDMDHENMFWYRQDPGLGLRLIYFSYDVKMKEKGDIPEGYSVSREKKERFSLILESASTNQTSMYLCASKAGLNYNEQFFGPGTRLTVL.